The rows below give T cell receptor beta chains drawn from one sample of a study of technical replicates of blood from a few donors. Clones were sequenced by immunoSEQ multiplex PCR, and TCRdb holds only the in-frame ones, with some missing. The sample shows about 12,000 clones, 92% of them seen only once. The sample consisted of PBMCs. All receptors derive from a human donor in good health. Both conserved end residues are part of each CDR3. The D gene is left open where the match is weak. Only some rows state a clone size, as once, few, many or a class for expanded clones.

NA	TRBD1	19	TRBV19	TRBJ2-6	TGTGCCAGTAGTGCCGCCGCGGGGCGGACAGGGGAAGGGGCCAACGTCCTGACTTTC	CASSAAAGRTGEGANVLTF
few	NA	14	TRBV6-6	TRBJ1-1	TGTGCCAGCAGTTACCAGACAGAGAACACTGAAGCTTTCTTT	CASSYQTENTEAFF
NA	NA	14	TRBV5-4	TRBJ2-2	TGTGCCAGCAGCTTGACAGGCTTAACCGGGGAGCTGTTTTTT	CASSLTGLTGELFF
NA	TRBD1	20	TRBV16	TRBJ1-5	TGTGCCAGCAGCCATAAAATTGGGGACAGGGGTCGAGGTCTCAATCAGCCCCAGCATTTT	CASSHKIGDRGRGLNQPQHF
NA	TRBD1	15	TRBV7-9	TRBJ2-6	TGTGCCAGCAGCTTACAGGGGGCTGGGGCCAACGTCCTGACTTTC	CASSLQGAGANVLTF
NA	NA	14	TRBV19	TRBJ2-7	TGTGCCAGTAGTACCCGGGGGGCCGGGGGCGAGCAGTACTTC	CASSTRGAGGEQYF
NA	NA	14	TRBV10-3	TRBJ2-1	TGTGCCGCGCGCCGGACACTTACTTACAATGAGCAGTTCTTC	CAARRTLTYNEQFF
NA	TRBD2	13	TRBV10-3	TRBJ2-1	TGTGCCGCCGGGGGGGCAACCTACAATGAGCAGTTCTTC	CAAGGATYNEQFF
few	TRBD2	13	TRBV10-2	TRBJ2-3	TGCGCCGCGAAGACTAGCGGCACAGATACGCAGTATTTT	CAAKTSGTDTQYF
NA	NA	14	TRBV2	TRBJ2-3	TGTGCCAGCAGGGGGCTTCGGGAGACAGATACGCAGTATTTT	CASRGLRETDTQYF
once	NA	15	TRBV18	TRBJ2-1	TGTGCCAGCTCACCACCCCTCGGGGGTGGGGATGAGCAGTTCTTC	CASSPPLGGGDEQFF
NA	NA	12	TRBV6-1	TRBJ2-1	TGTGCCAGCAGTGACCAGGGTGGTGAGCAGTTCTTC	CASSDQGGEQFF
NA	TRBD2	15	TRBV6-4	TRBJ2-1	TGTGCCAGCAGTGACTCTAGCGGGACCTACAATGAGCAGTTCTTC	CASSDSSGTYNEQFF
NA	NA	15	TRBV11-2	TRBJ1-1	TGTGCCAGCAGCTTAACGGACGGCGGGGGCACTGAAGCTTTCTTT	CASSLTDGGGTEAFF
NA	TRBD2	16	TRBV2	TRBJ2-5	TGTGCCAGCACTACCGGACTAGCGGGAGGGACCGAGACCCAGTACTTC	CASTTGLAGGTETQYF
NA	NA	14	TRBV29-1	TRBJ1-2	TGCAGCGTTTCAGAGGCACCGGGTAACTATGGCTACACCTTC	CSVSEAPGNYGYTF
NA	TRBD1	15	TRBV6-1	TRBJ2-7	TGTGCCAGCAGCGACCCAGGGACAGGATTATACGAGCAGTACTTC	CASSDPGTGLYEQYF
NA	NA	15	TRBV29-1	TRBJ2-3	TGCAGCGTTGCCTATCCGGGGGGCGGTCAAGATACGCAGTATTTT	CSVAYPGGGQDTQYF
NA	NA	13	TRBV10-3	TRBJ1-1	TGTGCCATCAGTGATTTGTCCGACACTGAAGCTTTCTTT	CAISDLSDTEAFF
NA	NA	16	TRBV5-1	TRBJ2-3	TGCGCCAGCAGCTTGGGGGCAGCCGCTAGCACAGATACGCAGTATTTT	CASSLGAAASTDTQYF
NA	NA	12	TRBV15	TRBJ1-5	TGTGCCACCAGCACGCCCGAGCAGCCCCAGCATTTT	CATSTPEQPQHF
once	TRBD1	14	TRBV10-3	TRBJ2-2	TGTGCCATTAAGGGACAGGGGACTCCCGGGGAGCTGTTTTTT	CAIKGQGTPGELFF
NA	TRBD1	17	TRBV5-8	TRBJ2-6	TGTGCCAGCAGCTTGGCAGGGGGCGCCTCTGGGGCCAACGTCCTGACTTTC	CASSLAGGASGANVLTF
NA	TRBD1	15	TRBV27	TRBJ2-7	TGTGCCAGCAGTAGACAGGGGCGAGGCTCCTACGAGCAGTACTTC	CASSRQGRGSYEQYF
NA	TRBD1	15	TRBV10-3	TRBJ1-1	TGTGCCATCAGTACTGGACAGGCGGTGAACACTGAAGCTTTCTTT	CAISTGQAVNTEAFF
few	TRBD1	15	TRBV6-1	TRBJ2-7	TGTGCCAGCAGTGAAGCCGGGACAGGGGGCTACGAGCAGTACTTC	CASSEAGTGGYEQYF